This T cell receptor beta chain was identified in a study of CD8 T cells in Susac syndrome. Study-level results: The study recognized that its TCR sequencing and HLA analysis covered a relatively small number of individuals.

Per the germline V gene, CDR1 is SQVTM and CDR2 is ANQGSEA. CDR3 length: 13 amino acids. V was clipped by 5 bases and J by 2 bases, with 11 bases between them. Random hexamers were used to reverse transcribe 0.5 to 1 ug of RNA. Using its own MiXCR run on the immunoSEQ multiplex PCR reads, TCRdb lists one record per CDR3 protein. The data contain 180,000 or so distinct CDR3 sequences, around 96% of them singletons. Of note for this clonotype: Its target is unknown.

The genes are TRBV29-1 and TRBJ2-3; no reliable D call. The TCR sequence derives from a human donor in good health. The sequencing input was CD4+ T cells from PBMCs. The CDR3 DNA is TGCAGCGTTTCAGCGATTTCCACAGATACGCAGTATTTT. This codes for CSVSAISTDTQYF.